The rows below give T cell receptor beta chains drawn from one sample of a study of Japanese encephalitis immunity and Zika vaccine responses. A single record per CDR3 protein comes from TCRdb applying MiXCR to the 5' RACE reads. The sample holds over a hundred distinct CDR3 sequences, about 12% seen once. The starting material was antigen-activated CD4+ T cells from blood, cultured, obtained during a Zika inactivated vaccine study. These receptors all stem from an adult woman who received an inactivated Zika virus vaccine. CDR3s include the opening cysteine and the closing phenylalanine or tryptophan.

v_call,j_call,cdr3_aa
TRBV2,TRBJ2-2,CASSLNTGELFF
TRBV3-1,TRBJ2-7,CASSQETPTGPYEQYF
TRBV20-1,TRBJ2-5,CSARDGLEIQETQYF
TRBV28,TRBJ1-4,CASSHRVGGYEKLFF
TRBV20-1,TRBJ2-5,CSARDGGDLQETQYF
TRBV5-1,TRBJ2-5,CASSSTIPGLATEETQYF
TRBV2,TRBJ1-1,CASSGRGMNTEAFF
TRBV11-1,TRBJ1-2,CASSLGPSSAGYTF
TRBV6-5,TRBJ2-2,CASSYFGTGETGELFF
TRBV5-6,TRBJ2-2,CASSFQDRGELFF
TRBV7-2,TRBJ2-5,CASSLGTSGSGQETQYF
TRBV5-1,TRBJ1-1,CASSTQGWNTEAFF
TRBV20-1,TRBJ2-7,CSARELGGAYEQYF
TRBV3-1,TRBJ2-7,CASTDRGHEQYF
TRBV5-1,TRBJ2-7,CASSLDGGNEQYF